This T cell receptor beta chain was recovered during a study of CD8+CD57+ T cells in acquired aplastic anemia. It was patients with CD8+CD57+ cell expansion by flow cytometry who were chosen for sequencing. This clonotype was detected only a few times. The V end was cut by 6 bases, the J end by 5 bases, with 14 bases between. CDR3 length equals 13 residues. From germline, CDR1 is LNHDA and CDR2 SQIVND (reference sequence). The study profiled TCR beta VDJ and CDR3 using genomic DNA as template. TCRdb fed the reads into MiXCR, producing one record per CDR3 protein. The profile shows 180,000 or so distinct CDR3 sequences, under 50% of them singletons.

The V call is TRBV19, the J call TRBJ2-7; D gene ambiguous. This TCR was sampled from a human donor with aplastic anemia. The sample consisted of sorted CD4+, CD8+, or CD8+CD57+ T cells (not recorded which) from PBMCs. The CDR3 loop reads CASSPVPRNEQYF. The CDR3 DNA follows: TGTGCCAGTAGCCCCGTGCCACGCAACGAGCAGTACTTC.